Listed here is a single TCR beta chain. Generated by immunoSEQ multiplex PCR, the TCRdb table keeps only in-frame clones and is missing some. The repertoire includes fewer than 150,000 clones, about 88% of them detected once, and 8.7% sits in the top ten. The trim removed 6 bases at V and 4 bases at J, leaving 6 bases unmatched. Per the germline V gene, CDR1 is MNHEY and CDR2 is SMNVEV (reference sequence). CDR3 size: 14 residues. The data were taken from a study of cytomegalovirus exposure and HLA in healthy donors. Separate from the approximately 730-subject first cohort, the roughly 120-subject validation cohort was the one that the donors belonged to.

The sequenced sample consisted of PBMCs. The source of this sequence is a man aged 18 to 35 in good health and CMV-seropositive. This chain uses TRBV27 with TRBJ2-1, with 7 bases aligning to TRBD2. In nucleotides, the CDR3 is TGTGCCAGCAGCCAATGGGGGGGTTACAATGAGCAGTTCTTC. Translation gives CASSQWGGYNEQFF.